Below, 27 T cell receptor beta chains from the same sample are listed, as sequenced in a study of read filtering for tumor transcriptome and immune sequencing. This library used 300 to 450 ng RNA and molecular barcoded adaptors spanning alpha/delta and beta/gamma chains. TCRdb reanalysed the reads using MiXCR and keeps one entry per CDR3 protein. The sample carries roughly 35,000 distinct CDR3 sequences, roughly 15% recorded once. Sequenced input: a population of CD138-negative cells sorted from bone marrow. Receptors were obtained from a donor at least 40 years old with multiple myeloma.

This clonotype was counted ten times or more. The gene calls are TRBV5-1 and TRBJ2-5, with TRBD2 matching 9 bases. Trimming cost V 2 bases and J 4 bases; bases outside gene matches: 3. CDR1 SGHRS and CDR2 YFSETQ come from the germline V gene. The CDR3 loop spans 14 amino acids. The CDR3 sequence is CASSFAGGGETQYF. Here the CDR3 DNA reads TGCGCCAGCAGCTTCGCGGGAGGGGGAGAGACCCAGTACTTC.

This clonotype appeared many times. The chain has TRBV29-1 and TRBJ2-1; 11 nucleotides match TRBD2. The length of the CDR3 is 14 residues. V lost 6 bases, J lost 6 bases, and 7 bases stayed unmatched. CDR1 and CDR2 from the germline V gene are SQVTM and ANQGSEA. CDR3 residues: CSVALAGGPNEQFF. The DNA for the CDR3 is TGCAGCGTAGCCCTAGCGGGAGGACCCAATGAGCAGTTCTTC.

This clonotype was picked up many times. The V call is TRBV20-1, the J call TRBJ2-7, with 9 nucleotides matching TRBD1. Germline CDR1 is DFQATT and CDR2 is SNEGSKA (reference sequence). There are 15 residues in the CDR3. V shed 3 bases and J 5 bases; nucleotides not matched to a gene: 11. For the CDR3, the DNA is TGCAGTGCTAGGGACCCCGGGACAGGGCACCACGAGCAGTACTTC. Protein sequence: CSARDPGTGHHEQYF.

The sample holds many counts of this clonotype. This chain joins TRBV29-1 and TRBJ2-5; either TRBD1 or TRBD2 may supply D (5 bases each). The germline V gene has CDR1 SQVTM and CDR2 ANQGSEA. The CDR3 covers 12 residues. The germline V and J ends were trimmed by 1 base and 5 bases, with 8 bases remaining between them. CDR3 bases: TGCAGCGTTGAAGTGTGGGGGGAGACCCAGTACTTC. Translation gives CSVEVWGETQYF.

This clonotype has a count of ten or more. The chain carries TRBV18 and TRBJ2-4; D remains ambiguous. The CDR3 sequence is 15 residues long. Trimming stripped 0 bases from V and 0 bases from J, with 6 bases between. CDR1 KGHSH and CDR2 LQKENI come from the germline V gene. CDR3 DNA: TGTGCCAGCTCACCACCGCTACTAGCCAAAAACATTCAGTACTTC. Translation gives CASSPPLLAKNIQYF.

The chain couples TRBV20-1 to TRBJ2-3; the match to TRBD2 covers 9 bases. The CDR3 runs 16 residues. The ends lost 0 bases at V and 5 bases at J; junction bases unmatched: 9. The germline V gene has CDR1 DFQATT and CDR2 SNEGSKA (reference sequence). CDR3 nucleotide sequence: TGCAGTGCTAGAGATAGCTGCGGGAGGGCCGTAGATACGCAGTATTTT. Translating it yields CSARDSCGRAVDTQYF.

At least ten counts were recorded for this clonotype. The chain carries TRBV28 and TRBJ2-3; the D gene is possibly TRBD2 (7 bases). Germline CDR1 is MDHEN and CDR2 is SYDVKM. V gave up 0 bases and J gave up 4 bases, with 14 bases separating them. This CDR3 contains 16 residues. CDR3 DNA sequence: TGTGCCAGCAGTTTATGGGGGGGCGGGAGTCCAGATACGCAGTATTTT. Protein: CASSLWGGGSPDTQYF. Supplemented by reference TRBV28 and TRBJ2-3, the full variable domain reads DVKVTQSSRYLVKRTGEKVFLECVQDMDHENMFWYRQDPGLGLRLIYFSYDVKMKEKGDIPEGYSVSREKKERFSLILESASTNQTSMYLCASSLWGGGSPDTQYFGPGTRLTVL.

The table lists this clonotype with many counts. The rearrangement links TRBV20-1 to TRBJ2-7, with 10 bases identical to TRBD2. Looked up from germline, CDR1 is DFQATT and CDR2 is SNEGSKA (reference sequence). This CDR3 comprises 14 residues. CDR3 residues: CSFSLRAGGYEQYF. CDR3 coding DNA: TGCAGCTTTTCCCTAAGAGCGGGAGGGTACGAGCAGTACTTC.

This clonotype was counted ten times or more. The rearrangement uses TRBV9 and TRBJ2-4; D is unclear. The CDR3 totals 13 residues. Trimming took 0 bases from V and 12 from J, leaving 13 bases between them. Germline lookup yields CDR1 SGDLS and CDR2 YYNGEE. Here the CDR3 reads CASSVEPGGNQYF. Here the CDR3 DNA reads TGTGCCAGCAGCGTAGAGCCCGGTGGAAATCAGTACTTC.

This clonotype came up many times. The chain employs TRBV6-1 and TRBJ1-2; 10 nucleotides agree with TRBD1. This CDR3 comprises 15 residues. Germline V gene lookup returns CDR1 MNHNS and CDR2 SASEGT. Unmatched junction bases numbered 5, after V lost 5 bases and J lost 2 bases. The CDR3 here is CASSTRQGANYGYTF. CDR3 DNA: TGTGCCAGCAGTACCCGACAGGGGGCGAACTATGGCTACACCTTC.

Concerning this clonotype itself: A read error may explain this, as a much larger clone is one base away. This likely comes from a read error, as the CDR3 has no conserved phenylalanine or tryptophan at its end. V and J are TRBV7-2 and TRBJ2-7; 11 nucleotides line up with TRBD2. After removal of 2 bases from V and 3 bases from J, the junction contained 3 bases not matched to a gene. Germline CDR1 reads SGHTA; CDR2 reads FQGNSA. The CDR3 consists of 15 residues. The CDR3 DNA follows: TGTGCCAGCAGCTTACTAGGGACTAGCGGCTACGAGCAGTACCTC. Translation gives CASSLLGTSGYEQYL.

This clonotype occurred many times. The CDR3 DNA reads TGCAGTGCTGCACCGGGCCGAGTCTCTTACGAGCAGTACTTC. Its protein product is CSAAPGRVSYEQYF. The gene calls are TRBV20-1 and TRBJ2-7; unclear D gene. Between the trimmed V and J ends, which lost 5 bases and 4 bases, there was a span of 18 bases. Germline V gene sequence: CDR1 DFQATT, CDR2 SNEGSKA (reference sequence). The length of the CDR3 is 14 residues.

This clonotype appeared a few times. This may stem from a read error, because a much larger clone lies one nucleotide away. The chain uses TRBV5-1 and TRBJ2-1; D remains unclear. CDR3 length: 14 residues. In germline, CDR1 is SGHRS, CDR2 YFSETQ. CDR3 in DNA: TGCGCCAGCAGCTTGGGGTTACGAAGTAATGGGCAGTTCTTC. This encodes CASSLGLRSNGQFF.

At least ten counts were recorded for this clonotype. The CDR3 reads CASSVDSYEQYF. DNA for the CDR3: TGTGCCAGCAGCGTAGACTCCTACGAGCAGTACTTC. This chain joins TRBV9 and TRBJ2-7; D gene uncertain. V lost 0 bases, J lost 0 bases, and 1 base lay in between. From germline, CDR1 is SGDLS and CDR2 YYNGEE. The CDR3 has 12 residues. Together with reference TRBV9 and TRBJ2-7, the CDR3 gives the full variable domain: DSGVTQTPKHLITATGQRVTLRCSPRSGDLSVYWYQQSLDQGLQFLIQYYNGEERAKGNILERFSAQQFPDLHSELNLSSLELGDSALYFCASSVDSYEQYFGPGTRLTVT.

At least ten counts were recorded for this clonotype. The chain combines TRBV3-2 with TRBJ2-1; the DNA was not used to check the table's D call, TRBD2. TRBV3-2 counts as a pseudogene. The CDR3 sequence is 21 residues long. The CDR3 spells CASGPATQGAQGLAAYNEQFF. CDR3 coding DNA: TGTGCCAGCGGACCGGCCACACAAGGTGCTCAGGGTCTAGCGGCCTACAATGAGCAGTTCTTC.

Many counts were recorded for this clonotype. The chain combines TRBV5-4 with TRBJ2-7; D unclear. The CDR3 has 15 amino acids. V lost 0 bases to trimming and J lost 0 bases, with 10 bases between them. Per the germline V gene, CDR1 is SGHNT and CDR2 is YYREEE (reference sequence). The CDR3 protein is CASSLGHRSSYEQYF. The CDR3 region has the DNA TGTGCCAGCAGCTTGGGCCACCGGAGCTCCTACGAGCAGTACTTC. The entire variable domain, with the rest obtained from reference TRBV5-4 and TRBJ2-7, is as follows: ETGVTQSPTHLIKTRGQQVTLRCSSQSGHNTVSWYQQALGQGPQFIFQYYREEENGRGNFPPRFSGLQFPNYSSELNVNALELDDSALYLCASSLGHRSSYEQYFGPGTRLTVT.

This clonotype showed up many times. The genes are TRBV6-2 or TRBV6-3 and TRBJ2-5; TRBD1 agrees at 7 bases. CDR3 length: 14 residues. Trimming cost V 8 bases and J 5 bases; bases outside gene matches: 11. In germline, CDR1 is MNHEY, CDR2 SVGEGT. The CDR3 region has the DNA TGTGCCAGCGGCGACAGGGCCATCCTCGAGACCCAGTACTTC. Amino acids: CASGDRAILETQYF.

This clonotype was detected many times. V is TRBV29-1 and J is TRBJ2-1; D remains ambiguous. Trimming pared 6 bases from V and 7 bases from J, leaving 25 bases between. Germline lookup yields CDR1 SQVTM and CDR2 ANQGSEA. The CDR3 is 16 residues long. The CDR3 nucleotides are TGCAGCGTCGTGAAGATAGTGTTTTCTGGGGTGAATGAGCAGTTCTTC. Its translation is CSVVKIVFSGVNEQFF.

This clonotype was seen ten or more times. This chain connects TRBV5-1 to TRBJ2-5; 7 bases line up with TRBD1. Per the germline V gene, CDR1 is SGHRS and CDR2 is YFSETQ. J lost 1 base, V lost 0 bases, and 6 bases had no gene match. This CDR3 spans 16 amino acids. This CDR3 is CASSLDGTAIQETQYF. As DNA, the CDR3 is TGCGCCAGCAGCTTGGATGGGACAGCTATCCAAGAGACCCAGTACTTC.

This clonotype was observed at least ten times. V gene TRBV6-5 combines with J gene TRBJ2-7, with 7 bases that match TRBD1. Per the germline V gene, CDR1 is MNHEY and CDR2 is SVGAGI. The J segment lost 6 bases and the V segment lost 6 bases, leaving 5 bases of the junction unmatched. The CDR3 sequence is 12 residues long. CDR3 in amino acids: CASSETGVEQYF. The CDR3 DNA follows: TGTGCCAGCAGCGAAACAGGGGTCGAGCAGTACTTC.

This clonotype was detected ten times or more. V usage is TRBV7-8 and J usage is TRBJ2-2, with TRBD2 identical over 7 bases. CDR3 length equals 18 residues. CDR1 and CDR2 (germline): SGHVS, FQNEAQ. V trimming: 1 base; J trimming: 1 base; junction bases outside the gene matches: 9. The CDR3 loop is CASSLVLAGWGNTGELFF. The CDR3 nucleotides are TGTGCCAGCAGCTTAGTGTTAGCGGGCTGGGGGAACACCGGGGAGCTGTTTTTT.

This clonotype has more than one count but fewer than ten. This chain connects TRBV30 to TRBJ2-5, with 7 positions matching TRBD1. The germline V gene has CDR1 GTSNPN and CDR2 SVGIG (reference sequence). CDR3 length equals 14 residues. J gave up 3 bases and V 2 bases, and 6 bases lay outside the gene matches. The CDR3 region is CAWSPLGQEETQYF. CDR3 nucleotides: TGTGCCTGGAGTCCACTTGGACAGGAAGAGACCCAGTACTTC. The variable domain in full, with the rest retrieved from reference TRBV30 and TRBJ2-5, is SQTIHQWPATLVQPVGSPLSLECTVEGTSNPNLYWYRQAAGRGLQLLFYSVGIGQISSEVPQNLSASRPQDRQFILSSKKLLLSDSGFYLCAWSPLGQEETQYFGPGTRLLVL.

In its sample, this clonotype was seen many times. The chain is built from TRBV20-1 and TRBJ2-3, with 7 bases fitting TRBD2. This CDR3 contains 13 residues. Germline values: CDR1 DFQATT, CDR2 SNEGSKA (reference sequence). CDR3 loop: CSGEGWGTDTQYF. The CDR3 DNA follows: TGCAGCGGGGAGGGGTGGGGCACAGATACGCAGTATTTT.

This clonotype has at least ten counts. This rearrangement joins TRBV20-1 to TRBJ2-7; D is perhaps TRBD1 (6 bases). Trimming stripped 6 bases from V and 0 bases from J, with 15 bases between. The CDR3 has 14 amino acids. Germline CDR1 reads DFQATT; CDR2 reads SNEGSKA (reference sequence). CDR3 in amino acids: CSASVDRYSYEQYF. The CDR3 DNA follows: TGCAGTGCCAGCGTAGACAGGTACTCCTACGAGCAGTACTTC.

With respect to this clonotype: This could be a read error, since a much larger clone is one nucleotide away. The rearrangement uses TRBV7-9 and TRBJ2-7; 7 bases are shared with TRBD2. Germline trimming cut 5 bases from V and 9 bases from J; bases unmatched to any gene: 22. The germline V gene encodes CDR1 SEHNR and CDR2 FQNEAQ (reference sequence). This CDR3 spans 17 amino acids. DNA of the CDR3: TGTGCCAGCAGCCCACGTCGCGCGGGAGCCCCCCTCGGCGGGCAGTACTTC. Its protein is CASSPRRAGAPLGGQYF.

This clonotype has at least ten counts. V and J are TRBV10-3 and TRBJ2-5; D gene uncertain. CDR1 and CDR2 from the germline V gene are ENHRY and SYGVKD. The length of the CDR3 is 13 residues. V was pared by 9 bases and J by 3 bases, with 14 bases between. The CDR3 sequence is CAIRGGEKETQYF. DNA of the CDR3: TGTGCCATAAGAGGCGGAGAAAAAGAGACCCAGTACTTC.

This clonotype came up many times. The V and J genes are TRBV28 and TRBJ2-5; 8 bases are shared with TRBD2. V was clipped by 5 bases and J by 2 bases; unmatched bases: 10. This CDR3 has 16 residues. CDR1 is MDHEN and CDR2 is SYDVKM in the germline V gene. The CDR3 DNA reads TGTGCCAGCAGTCCCCAAGGGCGGGAGGCTCAAGAGACCCAGTACTTC. Translated, it gives CASSPQGREAQETQYF. Full variable domain (rest looked up from reference TRBV28 and TRBJ2-5): DVKVTQSSRYLVKRTGEKVFLECVQDMDHENMFWYRQDPGLGLRLIYFSYDVKMKEKGDIPEGYSVSREKKERFSLILESASTNQTSMYLCASSPQGREAQETQYFGPGTRLLVL.